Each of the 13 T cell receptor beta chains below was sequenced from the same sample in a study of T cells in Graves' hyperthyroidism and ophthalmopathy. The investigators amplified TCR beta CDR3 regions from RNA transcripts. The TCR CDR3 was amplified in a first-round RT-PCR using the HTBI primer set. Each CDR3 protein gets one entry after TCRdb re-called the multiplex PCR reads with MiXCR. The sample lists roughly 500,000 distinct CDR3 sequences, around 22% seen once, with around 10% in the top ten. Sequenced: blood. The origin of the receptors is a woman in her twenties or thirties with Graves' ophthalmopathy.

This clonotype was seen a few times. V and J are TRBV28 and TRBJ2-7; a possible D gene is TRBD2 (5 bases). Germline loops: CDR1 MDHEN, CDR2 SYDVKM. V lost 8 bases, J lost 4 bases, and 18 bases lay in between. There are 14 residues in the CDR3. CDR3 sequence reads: CASLRGWEKYEQYF. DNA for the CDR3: TGTGCCAGCCTGAGAGGGTGGGAGAAGTACGAGCAGTACTTC.

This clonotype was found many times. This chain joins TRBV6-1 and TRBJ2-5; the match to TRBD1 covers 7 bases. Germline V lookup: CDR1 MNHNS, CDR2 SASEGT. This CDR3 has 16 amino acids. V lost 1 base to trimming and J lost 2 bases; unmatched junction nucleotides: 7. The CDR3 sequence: CASSEGGDSSQETQYF. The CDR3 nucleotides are TGTGCCAGCAGTGAAGGAGGGGACAGTTCTCAAGAGACCCAGTACTTC.

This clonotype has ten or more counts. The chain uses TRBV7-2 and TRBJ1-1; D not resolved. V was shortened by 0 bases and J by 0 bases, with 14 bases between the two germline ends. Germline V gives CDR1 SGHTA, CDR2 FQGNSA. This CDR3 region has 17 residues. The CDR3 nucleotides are TGTGCCAGCAGCTTAGCGGAGGGATACATAATGAACACTGAAGCTTTCTTT. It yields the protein CASSLAEGYIMNTEAFF.

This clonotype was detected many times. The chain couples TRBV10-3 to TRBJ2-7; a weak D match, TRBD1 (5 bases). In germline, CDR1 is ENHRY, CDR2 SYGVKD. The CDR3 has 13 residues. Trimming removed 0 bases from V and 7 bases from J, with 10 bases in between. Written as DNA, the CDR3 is TGTGCCATCAGTGAGTCGAACAGGAGAGAGCAGTACTTC. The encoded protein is CAISESNRREQYF.

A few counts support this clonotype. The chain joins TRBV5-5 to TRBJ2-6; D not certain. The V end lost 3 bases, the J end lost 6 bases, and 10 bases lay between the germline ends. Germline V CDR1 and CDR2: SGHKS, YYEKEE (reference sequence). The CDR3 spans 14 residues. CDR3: CASSSFNEANVLTF. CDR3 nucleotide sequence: TGTGCCAGCAGCTCCTTTAATGAGGCCAACGTCCTGACTTTC. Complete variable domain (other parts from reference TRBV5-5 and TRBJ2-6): DAGVTQSPTHLIKTRGQQVTLRCSPISGHKSVSWYQQVLGQGPQFIFQYYEKEERGRGNFPDRFSARQFPNYSSELNVNALLLGDSALYLCASSSFNEANVLTFGAGSRLTVL.

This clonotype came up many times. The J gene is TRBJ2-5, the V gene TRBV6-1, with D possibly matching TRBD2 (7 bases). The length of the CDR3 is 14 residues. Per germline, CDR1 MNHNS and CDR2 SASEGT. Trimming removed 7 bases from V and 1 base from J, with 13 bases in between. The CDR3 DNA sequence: TGTGCCAGCATCCCCGGGGGGCTCCAAGAGACCCAGTACTTC. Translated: CASIPGGLQETQYF.

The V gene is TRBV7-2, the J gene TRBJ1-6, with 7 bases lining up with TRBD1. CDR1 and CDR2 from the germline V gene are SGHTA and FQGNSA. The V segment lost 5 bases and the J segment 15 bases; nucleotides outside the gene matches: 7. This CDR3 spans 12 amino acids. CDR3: CASSTRTGVLHF. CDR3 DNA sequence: TGTGCCAGCAGCACCCGGACAGGTGTCCTCCACTTT.

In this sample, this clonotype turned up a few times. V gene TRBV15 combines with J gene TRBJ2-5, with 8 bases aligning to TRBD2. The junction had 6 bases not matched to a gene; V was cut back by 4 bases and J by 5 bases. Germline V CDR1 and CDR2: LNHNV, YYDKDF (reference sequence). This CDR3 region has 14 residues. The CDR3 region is CATSNRGGSETQYF. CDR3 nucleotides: TGTGCCACCAGCAATCGCGGGGGGAGCGAGACCCAGTACTTC.

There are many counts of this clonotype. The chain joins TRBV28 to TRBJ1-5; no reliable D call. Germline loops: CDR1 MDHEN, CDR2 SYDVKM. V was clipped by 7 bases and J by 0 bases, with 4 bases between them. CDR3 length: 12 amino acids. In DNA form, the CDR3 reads TGTGCCAGCAAGGCTAGCAATCAGCCCCAGCATTTT. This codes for CASKASNQPQHF. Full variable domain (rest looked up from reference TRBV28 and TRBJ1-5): DVKVTQSSRYLVKRTGEKVFLECVQDMDHENMFWYRQDPGLGLRLIYFSYDVKMKEKGDIPEGYSVSREKKERFSLILESASTNQTSMYLCASKASNQPQHFGDGTRLSIL.

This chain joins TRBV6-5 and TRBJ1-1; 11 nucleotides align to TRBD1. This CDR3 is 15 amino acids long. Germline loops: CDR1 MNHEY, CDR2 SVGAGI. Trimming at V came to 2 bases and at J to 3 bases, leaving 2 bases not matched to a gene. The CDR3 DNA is TGTGCCAGCAGTTACCGGGGACAGGGGGACACTGAAGCTTTCTTT. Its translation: CASSYRGQGDTEAFF.

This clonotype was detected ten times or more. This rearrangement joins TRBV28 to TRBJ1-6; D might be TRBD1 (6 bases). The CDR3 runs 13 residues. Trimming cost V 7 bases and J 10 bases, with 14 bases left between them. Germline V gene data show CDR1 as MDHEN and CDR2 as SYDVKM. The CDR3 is CASTTVQGSPLHF. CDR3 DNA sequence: TGTGCCAGCACCACCGTGCAGGGGTCACCCCTCCACTTT.

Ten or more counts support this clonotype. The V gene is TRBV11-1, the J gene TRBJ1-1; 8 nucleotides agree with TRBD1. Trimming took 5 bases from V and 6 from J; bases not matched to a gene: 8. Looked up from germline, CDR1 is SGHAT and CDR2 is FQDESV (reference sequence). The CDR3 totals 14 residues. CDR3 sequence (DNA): TGTGCCAGCAGCCCCTGGACAGGGAAGGCTGAAGCTTTCTTT. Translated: CASSPWTGKAEAFF.

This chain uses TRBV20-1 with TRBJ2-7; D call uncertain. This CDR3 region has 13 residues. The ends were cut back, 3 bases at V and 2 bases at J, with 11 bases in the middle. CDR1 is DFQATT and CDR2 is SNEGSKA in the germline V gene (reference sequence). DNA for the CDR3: TGCAGTGCTAGTGGTCAGACCACCTACGAGCAGTACTTC. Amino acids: CSASGQTTYEQYF.